The rows below give T cell receptor beta chains drawn from one sample of a study of blood T cell repertoires in COVID-19. Assay: immunoSEQ multiplex PCR; the TCRdb copy retains only in-frame clones and omits some. The sample has around 210,000 clones; 70% to 90% are singletons. The sequenced sample was peripheral blood. These receptors originate from a woman aged 65 to 85 with acute or convalescent COVID-19. The conserved cysteine and the conserved F or W are not part of the CDR3 here. Fields, in order: V gene, D gene, CDR3 protein. D genes are given only for firm matches.

TRBV3-1/TRBV3-2,NA,ASSHAPGYEQY
TRBV5-1,TRBD1,ASTPGTDNEKLF
TRBV27,NA,ASSLQAISSYNEQF
TRBV6-5,TRBD2,ASSYVTSDPKGIQY
TRBV7-9,TRBD1,ATTRQGGVSGELF
TRBV7-2,TRBD2,ASSPGRAGVRETQY
TRBV3-1/TRBV3-2,NA,ASSQGFSQLGTEAF
TRBV12-3/TRBV12-4,NA,ASSPEEGGELF
TRBV11-2,NA,ASSVRRDLRTEAF
TRBV10-2,TRBD2,ASSQGLAGGYEQY
TRBV4-1,TRBD1,ASSQGLGQGLSRGQPQH
TRBV27,TRBD2,ASSLGTSGSLSRTDTQY
TRBV7-2,NA,ASSFRGGDDYGYT
TRBV4-1,TRBD2,ASSQAGTRSTDTQY
TRBV5-4,NA,ASSLDRAYEQY
TRBV12-3/TRBV12-4,NA,ASTGQIPYEQY